This passage covers 25 T cell receptor beta chains from one sample sequenced in a study of cytomegalovirus exposure and HLA in healthy donors. A multiplex PCR was run with 60 Vbeta primers and 13 Jbeta primers. The protocol was immunoSEQ multiplex PCR, while the TCRdb copy is restricted to in-frame clones and leaves out a portion. Of some 190,000 clones in the sample, 76% were seen once. The specimen sequenced was PBMCs. The receptors originated from a man aged 18 to 29 in good health and CMV-seronegative.

The chain combines TRBV9 with TRBJ2-2, with a tentative D call TRBD2 (6 bases). The CDR3 is made up of 15 amino acids. V was clipped by 4 bases and J by 2 bases, with 12 bases between them. The V gene's germline CDR1 is SGDLS and CDR2 YYNGEE. The CDR3 here is CASSLGLTNTGELFF. As DNA, the CDR3 is TGTGCCAGCAGCCTGGGACTTACAAACACCGGGGAGCTGTTTTTT.

This chain joins TRBV5-1 and TRBJ2-1; 12 nucleotides match TRBD2. From germline, CDR1 is SGHRS and CDR2 YFSETQ. Germline trimming cut 6 bases from V and 8 bases from J; bases unmatched to any gene: 12. The CDR3 covers 16 residues. The CDR3 nucleotides are TGCGCCAGCACCAAGACTAGCGGGAGCCTTCCCCATGAGCAGTTCTTC. Amino acids: CASTKTSGSLPHEQFF.

This clone was observed a few times. The genes are TRBV5-6 and TRBJ2-2; D gene ambiguous. The CDR3 spans 14 residues. V gave up 0 bases and J gave up 7 bases, with 10 bases separating them. Germline V gene lookup returns CDR1 SGHDT and CDR2 YYEEEE. The CDR3 bases are TGTGCCAGCAGCTTGGAGGCAAGGAGCGGGGAGCTGTTTTTT. Its protein is CASSLEARSGELFF.

This clone was seen just once. The rearrangement joins TRBV2 to TRBJ2-5; D not resolved. The CDR3 spans 12 residues. The V and J ends lost 8 bases and 5 bases respectively, with 12 bases between them. In germline, CDR1 is SNHLY, CDR2 FYNNEI. The CDR3 reads CASDTVTETQYF. The CDR3 nucleotides are TGTGCCAGCGACACGGTGACCGAGACCCAGTACTTC. The variable domain in full, completed from reference TRBV2 and TRBJ2-5, reads EPEVTQTPSHQVTQMGQEVILRCVPISNHLYFYWYRQILGQKVEFLVSFYNNEISEKSEIFDDQFSVERPDGSNFTLKIRSTKLEDSAMYFCASDTVTETQYFGPGTRLLVL.

This clone was counted once. The rearrangement uses TRBV20-1 and TRBJ2-1; 7 bases line up with TRBD2. After removal of 7 bases from V and 13 bases from J, the junction contained 7 bases not matched to a gene. The CDR3 length is 10 residues. CDR1 DFQATT and CDR2 SNEGSKA come from the germline V gene (reference sequence). The CDR3 coding sequence is TGCAGTGGATCGGGGAGGGTACAGTTCTTC. Protein sequence: CSGSGRVQFF.

In nucleotides, the CDR3 is TGTGCCAGCAGTGGGACTATTTATCCAGATACGCAGTATTTT. This sequence encodes CASSGTIYPDTQYF. V and J are TRBV6-1 and TRBJ2-3, with D maybe TRBD2 (6 bases). There are 14 residues in the CDR3. V lost 4 bases to trimming and J lost 4 bases, with 12 bases between them. Looked up from germline, CDR1 is MNHNS and CDR2 is SASEGT.

The chain is built from TRBV28 and TRBJ2-7; D is perhaps TRBD1 (5 bases). CDR1 is MDHEN, CDR2 SYDVKM, per germline. There are 12 residues in the CDR3. The V and J ends lost 8 bases and 1 base respectively, with 9 bases between them. DNA for the CDR3: TGTGCCAGCGGCCAGGGTTCCTACGAGCAGTACTTC. Translated: CASGQGSYEQYF.

V and J are TRBV9 and TRBJ1-1; D unresolved. CDR3 size: 13 residues. CDR1 and CDR2 from the germline V gene are SGDLS and YYNGEE. The V gene lost 4 bases and the J gene lost 5 bases, with 12 bases spanning the gap. CDR3 in DNA: TGTGCCAGCAGCTTGGAGCCGGGTACTGAAGCTTTCTTT. This translates into CASSLEPGTEAFF.

The genes are TRBV14 and TRBJ1-5, with a possible D match to TRBD1 (5 bases). The CDR3 covers 17 residues. Germline-derived CDR1 and CDR2 are SGHDN and FVKESK. Deletions cut 4 bases from V and 4 bases from J, with 20 bases between. CDR3 DNA sequence: TGTGCCAGCAGCCCACGGGGGGGTGACAGAAAGAATCAGCCCCAGCATTTT. The encoded protein is CASSPRGGDRKNQPQHF.

This clone was seen a few times. V usage is TRBV7-8 and J usage is TRBJ1-1, with TRBD1 identical over 10 bases. CDR3 length: 15 amino acids. With V trimmed by 3 bases and J by 0 bases, 1 base remained unmatched. The germline V gene encodes CDR1 SGHVS and CDR2 FQNEAQ. CDR3 sequence (DNA): TGTGCCAGCAGCTTCGGGACAGGGGTGAACACTGAAGCTTTCTTT. Its translation is CASSFGTGVNTEAFF.

The J gene is TRBJ1-5, the V gene TRBV18; D unclear. Germline V gene lookup returns CDR1 KGHSH and CDR2 LQKENI. The V end was cut by 3 bases, the J end by 0 bases, with 6 bases between. The CDR3 has 14 amino acids. CDR3 nucleotides: TGTGCCAGCTCACCTTTCGGTAGCAATCAGCCCCAGCATTTT. The encoded protein is CASSPFGSNQPQHF.

This chain links TRBV11-2 with TRBJ2-7, with 7 bases that match TRBD1. Germline trimming cut 6 bases from V and 2 bases from J; bases unmatched to any gene: 13. This CDR3 comprises 16 residues. Germline CDR1 reads SGHAT; CDR2 reads FQNNGV. The CDR3 sequence is CASSSIRQGLTYEQYF. The DNA of the CDR3 is TGTGCCAGCAGTTCTATAAGACAGGGATTAACCTACGAGCAGTACTTC.

The CDR3 region is CASSAPGLAGSTDTQYF. In DNA form, the CDR3 reads TGTGCCAGCAGTGCCCCGGGACTAGCGGGAAGCACAGATACGCAGTATTTT. V gene TRBV28 combines with J gene TRBJ2-3; 13 positions match TRBD2. Per germline, CDR1 MDHEN and CDR2 SYDVKM. V trimming: 5 bases; J trimming: 0 bases; junction bases outside the gene matches: 5. The CDR3 runs to 17 residues.

The J gene is TRBJ2-7, the V gene TRBV2; 9 positions match TRBD2. After removal of 4 bases from V and 5 bases from J, the junction contained 0 bases not matched to a gene. CDR1 SNHLY and CDR2 FYNNEI come from the germline V gene. This CDR3 is 12 amino acids long. The CDR3, as DNA: TGTGCCAGCAGTGGACTAGCGGACGAGCAGTACTTC. This sequence encodes CASSGLADEQYF.

The chain is built from TRBV27 and TRBJ2-7; TRBD2 might be the D (6 bases). Trimming pared 10 bases from V and 7 bases from J, leaving 23 bases between. This CDR3 is 14 amino acids long. Germline assignment: CDR1 MNHEY and CDR2 SMNVEV (reference sequence). For the CDR3, the DNA is TGTGCCACTCGTCCCTCGGGACTTAGGGTGGAGCAGTACTTC. Translating it yields CATRPSGLRVEQYF.

This clone was counted only a few times. The J gene is TRBJ1-2, the V gene TRBV5-5; tentatively, D is TRBD1 (6 bases). V shed 5 bases and J shed 4 bases, with 21 bases lying between them. Germline V gene lookup returns CDR1 SGHKS and CDR2 YYEKEE (reference sequence). This CDR3 comprises 16 residues. CDR3 protein: CASRPAGGGDTYGYTF. CDR3 sequence (DNA): TGTGCCAGCAGGCCGGCGGGGGGTGGGGACACCTATGGCTACACCTTC.

V gene TRBV28 combines with J gene TRBJ1-5, with 10 bases matching TRBD1. The germline V gene encodes CDR1 MDHEN and CDR2 SYDVKM. The CDR3 is 12 residues long. CDR3 DNA sequence: TGTGCTGCGGACAGGGGGGATCAGCCCCAGCATTTT. Amino acids: CAADRGDQPQHF.

This chain connects TRBV6-1 to TRBJ2-5, with D perhaps TRBD1 (5 bases). V was trimmed by 7 bases and J by 4 bases, leaving 16 bases between them. The CDR3 extends over 14 amino acids. Looked up from germline, CDR1 is MNHNS and CDR2 is SASEGT. The CDR3 DNA sequence: TGTGCCAGCACCCCTCTAAGGGGTGGAGAGACCCAGTACTTC. Protein sequence: CASTPLRGGETQYF.

The genes are TRBV7-3 and TRBJ1-2; D may be TRBD1 (5 bases). CDR1 and CDR2 (germline): SGHTA, FQGTGA. V gave up 5 bases and J gave up 5 bases, with 15 bases separating them. The CDR3 has 14 residues. CDR3 nucleotides: TGTGCCAGCAGCCCGCCGGGGGGTGGGTATGGCTACACCTTC. Translated: CASSPPGGGYGYTF. Filled out from reference TRBV7-3 and TRBJ1-2, the complete variable domain reads GAGVSQTPSNKVTEKGKYVELRCDPISGHTALYWYRQSLGQGPEFLIYFQGTGAADDSGLPNDRFFAVRPEGSVSTLKIQRTERGDSAVYLCASSPPGGGYGYTFGSGTRLTVV.

This chain joins TRBV28 and TRBJ1-1; possibly TRBD1 for D (6 bases). Per germline, CDR1 MDHEN and CDR2 SYDVKM. The CDR3 has 14 residues. Trimming left V 6 bases short and J 4 bases short, with 15 bases between. CDR3 protein: CASRDRLLGTEAFF. DNA for the CDR3: TGTGCCAGCAGGGACAGACTTTTAGGCACTGAAGCTTTCTTT.

There are a few counts of this clone. At the DNA level, this CDR3 is encoded by other sequences in the same sample as well. V and J are TRBV4-1 and TRBJ2-5, with TRBD1 identical over 8 bases. J gave up 7 bases and V 0 bases, and 7 bases lay outside the gene matches. There are 15 residues in the CDR3. Germline CDR1 is MGHRA and CDR2 is YSYEKL. The CDR3 loop is CASSQDPGQGATQYF. The CDR3 coding sequence is TGCGCCAGCAGCCAAGATCCAGGACAGGGAGCGACCCAGTACTTC.

This chain links TRBV28 with TRBJ2-7, with 8 bases that match TRBD1. The CDR3 contains 18 residues. V was pared by 2 bases and J by 0 bases, with 12 bases of the junction left unmatched. Per germline, CDR1 MDHEN and CDR2 SYDVKM. The CDR3 spells CASSLGDRGVGTSYEQYF. CDR3 bases: TGTGCCAGCAGTTTAGGCGACAGGGGTGTGGGAACCTCCTACGAGCAGTACTTC. Full variable domain (outside the CDR3, taken from reference TRBV28 and TRBJ2-7): DVKVTQSSRYLVKRTGEKVFLECVQDMDHENMFWYRQDPGLGLRLIYFSYDVKMKEKGDIPEGYSVSREKKERFSLILESASTNQTSMYLCASSLGDRGVGTSYEQYFGPGTRLTVT.

The chain uses TRBV6-1 and TRBJ1-2, with D uncertain. Germline loops: CDR1 MNHNS, CDR2 SASEGT. The CDR3 extends over 11 amino acids. Trimming cost V 10 bases and J 4 bases, with 10 bases left between them. CDR3 amino acids: CATNYGYGYTF. Written as DNA, the CDR3 is TGTGCCACCAATTACGGCTATGGCTACACCTTC.

The V call is TRBV5-1, the J call TRBJ2-1; no clear D gene. Germline V CDR1 and CDR2: SGHRS, YFSETQ. V was cut by 1 base and J by 1 base, with 12 bases left in between. This CDR3 contains 16 residues. The CDR3 loop is CASSLWQAPSYNEQFF. The CDR3 DNA is TGCGCCAGCAGCTTGTGGCAGGCACCATCCTACAATGAGCAGTTCTTC.

The chain has TRBV25-1 and TRBJ1-6, with D tentatively TRBD1 (6 bases). The CDR3 loop spans 14 amino acids. V shed 4 bases and J shed 5 bases, with 9 bases lying between them. CDR1 and CDR2 (germline): MGHDK, SYGVNS. The CDR3 DNA is TGTGCCAGCAGTGTCGGACAGAATAATTCACCCCTCCACTTT. Translating gives CASSVGQNNSPLHF.